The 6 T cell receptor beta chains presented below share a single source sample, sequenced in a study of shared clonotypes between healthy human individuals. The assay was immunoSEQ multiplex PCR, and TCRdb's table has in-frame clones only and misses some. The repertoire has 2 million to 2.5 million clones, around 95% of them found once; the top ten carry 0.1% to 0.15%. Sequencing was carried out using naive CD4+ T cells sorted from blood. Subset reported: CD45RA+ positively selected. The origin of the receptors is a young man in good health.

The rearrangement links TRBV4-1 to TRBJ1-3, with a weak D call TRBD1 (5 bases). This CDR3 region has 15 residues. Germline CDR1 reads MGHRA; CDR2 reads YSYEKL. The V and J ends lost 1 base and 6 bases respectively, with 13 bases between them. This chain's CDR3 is CASSQGGVDENTIYF. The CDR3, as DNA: TGCGCCAGCAGCCAAGGAGGGGTAGACGAAAACACCATATATTTT.

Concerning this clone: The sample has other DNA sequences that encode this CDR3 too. In nucleotides, the CDR3 is TGTGCCTGGAGTGTAAAGGGGGCTGGGCAGCCCCAGCATTTT. The encoded protein is CAWSVKGAGQPQHF. The chain couples TRBV30 to TRBJ1-5, with 7 bases matching TRBD1. CDR3 length: 14 amino acids. From germline, CDR1 is GTSNPN and CDR2 SVGIG (reference sequence). J gave up 7 bases and V 0 bases, and 6 bases lay outside the gene matches.

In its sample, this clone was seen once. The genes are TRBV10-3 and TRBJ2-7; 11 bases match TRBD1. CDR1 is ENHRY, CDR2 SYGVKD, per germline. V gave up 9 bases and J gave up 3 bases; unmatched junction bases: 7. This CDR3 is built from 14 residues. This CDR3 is CAIHSGTGGYEQYF. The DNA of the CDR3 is TGTGCCATTCACTCCGGGACAGGGGGCTACGAGCAGTACTTC.

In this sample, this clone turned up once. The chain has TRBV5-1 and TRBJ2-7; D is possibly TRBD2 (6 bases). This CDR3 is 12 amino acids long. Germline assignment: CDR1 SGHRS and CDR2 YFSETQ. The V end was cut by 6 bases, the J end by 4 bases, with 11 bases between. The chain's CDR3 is CASTGGGYEQYF. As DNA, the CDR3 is TGCGCCAGCACCGGAGGAGGGTACGAGCAGTACTTC.

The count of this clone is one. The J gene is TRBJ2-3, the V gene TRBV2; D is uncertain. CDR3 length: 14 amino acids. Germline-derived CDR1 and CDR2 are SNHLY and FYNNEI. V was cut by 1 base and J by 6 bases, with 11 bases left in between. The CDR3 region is CASSEDWNGDTQYF. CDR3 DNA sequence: TGTGCCAGCAGTGAAGATTGGAACGGGGATACGCAGTATTTT.

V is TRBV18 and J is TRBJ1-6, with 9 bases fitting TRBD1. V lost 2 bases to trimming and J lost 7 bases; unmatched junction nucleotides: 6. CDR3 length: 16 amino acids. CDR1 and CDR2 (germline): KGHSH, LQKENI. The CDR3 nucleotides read TGTGCCAGCTCACCAGGGACAGGGCGAGACAATTCACCCCTCCACTTT. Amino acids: CASSPGTGRDNSPLHF.